These T cell receptor beta chains were read from a single sample in a study of monozygotic twins with inflammatory bowel disease. TCRdb re-called the 5' RACE reads; one entry per CDR3 protein, DNA not given. Its table records a few hundred thousand distinct CDR3 sequences. Sequencing input: blood. The source is a human donor with ulcerative colitis or Crohn's disease, or a healthy co-twin of an affected twin (not recorded which). The CDR3 runs from the conserved cysteine through the conserved F or W.

TRBV2	TRBJ2-2	CASSPGVGAGVRFLDTGELFF
TRBV12-3/TRBV12-4	TRBJ1-1	CASSLTGKATEAFF
TRBV18	TRBJ2-7	CASSPVGTGGYEQYF
TRBV5-1	TRBJ1-2	CASSSIKERDGYTF
TRBV27	TRBJ1-5	CASSFIDQPQHF
TRBV7-9	TRBJ2-5	CASSPRGGSVETQYF
TRBV6-1	TRBJ2-3	CASASGGMGDTQYF
TRBV7-2	TRBJ1-4	CASSSGQGSEKLFF
TRBV5-6	TRBJ2-7	CASSHFRDSLYEQYF
TRBV5-1	TRBJ2-7	CASSVTGTSTIYEQYF
TRBV10-2	TRBJ2-7	CASSGGLAATYEQYF
TRBV30	TRBJ1-1	CASEKPLTNTEAFF
TRBV10-1	TRBJ2-5	CASSERLAGTQYF
TRBV7-3	TRBJ2-2	CASSQVGGVKSAGELFF
TRBV28	TRBJ1-5	CASVSGTGNLPQHF
TRBV7-2	TRBJ1-2	CAGRTDPFNYGYTF
TRBV4-1	TRBJ2-2	CASSPPRPRGTGELFF
TRBV7-2	TRBJ2-7	CASSLEEYEQYF
TRBV11-2	TRBJ2-3	CASRETSGGVLDTQYF
TRBV20-1	TRBJ1-4	CSATGQIGSVNEKLFF
TRBV5-1	TRBJ1-4	CASSFGQRNEKLFF
TRBV20-1	TRBJ2-5	CSASKAEGSETQYF
TRBV20-1	TRBJ2-4	CSARKGLAKNIQYF
TRBV28	TRBJ2-5	CASSSTSGSGKTQYF
TRBV2	TRBJ2-2	CASIPDRSFNTGELFF
TRBV7-3	TRBJ2-1	CASSLTPPSGEQFF
TRBV20-1	TRBJ2-5	CSARGSLADQETQYF
TRBV25-1	TRBJ2-2	CASSGERESNTGELFF
TRBV4-3	TRBJ2-1	CASSQGTGSYNEQFF
TRBV2	TRBJ2-5	CASATVEETQYF
TRBV7-9	TRBJ1-2	CASSPPRPDRTTF
TRBV7-9	TRBJ2-5	CAQTSGRADQETQYF
TRBV20-1	TRBJ2-3	CSARDGGTTDTQYF
TRBV12-3/TRBV12-4	TRBJ1-1	CASSLALVGSNPEAFF
TRBV5-1	TRBJ1-6	CASSSGDSPLHF
TRBV12-3/TRBV12-4	TRBJ2-1	CASSRKTSGSTHEQFF
TRBV12-3/TRBV12-4	TRBJ1-6	CASSLTLDSNPPLHF
TRBV2	TRBJ2-3	CASSEVGLLSATQAAQYF
TRBV5-1	TRBJ2-1	CASSLAPSLGYNEQFF